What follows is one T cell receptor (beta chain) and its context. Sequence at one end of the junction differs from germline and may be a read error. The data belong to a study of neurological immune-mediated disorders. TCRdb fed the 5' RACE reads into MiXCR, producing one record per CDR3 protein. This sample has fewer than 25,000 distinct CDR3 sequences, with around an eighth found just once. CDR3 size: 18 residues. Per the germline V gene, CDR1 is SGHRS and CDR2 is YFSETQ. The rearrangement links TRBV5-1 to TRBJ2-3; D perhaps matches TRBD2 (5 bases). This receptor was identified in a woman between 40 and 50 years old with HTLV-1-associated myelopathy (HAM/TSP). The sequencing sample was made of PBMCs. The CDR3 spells CARSFRPTAERYTDTQYF. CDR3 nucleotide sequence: TGTGCCAGAAGCTTCCGCCCTACCGCTGAGCGGTACACAGATACGCAGTATTTT.